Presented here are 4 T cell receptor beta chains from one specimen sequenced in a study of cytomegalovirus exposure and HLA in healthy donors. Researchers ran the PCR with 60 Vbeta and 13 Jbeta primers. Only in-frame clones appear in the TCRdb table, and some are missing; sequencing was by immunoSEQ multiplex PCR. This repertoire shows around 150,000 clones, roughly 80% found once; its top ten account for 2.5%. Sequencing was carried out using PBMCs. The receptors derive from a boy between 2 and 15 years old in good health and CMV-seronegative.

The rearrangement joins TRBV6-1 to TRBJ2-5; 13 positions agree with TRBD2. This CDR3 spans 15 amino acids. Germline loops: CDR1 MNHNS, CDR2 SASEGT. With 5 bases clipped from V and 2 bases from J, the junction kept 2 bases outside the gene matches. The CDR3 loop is CASSPTSGGQETQYF. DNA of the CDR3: TGTGCCAGCAGTCCGACTAGCGGGGGGCAAGAGACCCAGTACTTC.

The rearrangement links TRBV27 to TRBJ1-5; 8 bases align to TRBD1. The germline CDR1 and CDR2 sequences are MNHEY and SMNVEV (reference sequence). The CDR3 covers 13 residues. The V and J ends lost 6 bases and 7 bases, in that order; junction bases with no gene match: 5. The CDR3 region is CASRGQVSQPQHF. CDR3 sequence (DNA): TGTGCCAGCAGGGGACAGGTCAGCCAGCCCCAGCATTTT.

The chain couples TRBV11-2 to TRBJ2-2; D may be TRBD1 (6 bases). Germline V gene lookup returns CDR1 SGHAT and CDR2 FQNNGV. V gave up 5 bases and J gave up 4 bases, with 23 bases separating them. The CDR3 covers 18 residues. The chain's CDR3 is CASSLWKRSQGSTGELFF. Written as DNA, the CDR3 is TGTGCCAGCAGCCTTTGGAAACGGAGTCAGGGGTCCACCGGGGAGCTGTTTTTT.

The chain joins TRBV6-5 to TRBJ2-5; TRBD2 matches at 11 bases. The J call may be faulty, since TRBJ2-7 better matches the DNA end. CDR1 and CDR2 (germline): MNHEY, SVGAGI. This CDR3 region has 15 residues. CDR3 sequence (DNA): TGTGCCAGCAGTTCGGGACTAGCGGCCTCCTACGAGCAGTACTTC. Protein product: CASSSGLAASYEQYF.